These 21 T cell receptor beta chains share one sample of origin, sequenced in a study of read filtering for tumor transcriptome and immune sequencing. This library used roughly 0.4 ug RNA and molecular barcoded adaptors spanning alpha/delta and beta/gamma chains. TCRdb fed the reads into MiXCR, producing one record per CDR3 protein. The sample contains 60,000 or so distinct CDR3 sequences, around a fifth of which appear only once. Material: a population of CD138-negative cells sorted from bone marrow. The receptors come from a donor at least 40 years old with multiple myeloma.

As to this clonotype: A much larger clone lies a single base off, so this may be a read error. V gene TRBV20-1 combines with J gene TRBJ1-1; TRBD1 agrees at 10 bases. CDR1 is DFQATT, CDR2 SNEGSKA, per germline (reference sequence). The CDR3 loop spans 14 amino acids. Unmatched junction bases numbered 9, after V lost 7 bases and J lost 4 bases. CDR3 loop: CSVAGQGDTTEAFF. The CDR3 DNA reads TGCAGTGTCGCCGGACAGGGGGACACCACTGAAGCTTTCTTT.

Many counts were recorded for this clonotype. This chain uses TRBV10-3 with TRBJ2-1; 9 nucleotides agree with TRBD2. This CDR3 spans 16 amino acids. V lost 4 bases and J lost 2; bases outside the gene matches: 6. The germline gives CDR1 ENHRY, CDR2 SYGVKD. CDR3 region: CAISGRGGGAYNEQFF. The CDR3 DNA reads TGTGCCATCAGTGGAAGAGGCGGGGGGGCCTACAATGAGCAGTTCTTC.

CDR3: CASSQVRWAGDSSGGYTF. DNA of the CDR3: TGTGCCAGCAGCCAAGTTCGGTGGGCAGGGGATAGCAGTGGCGGCTACACCTTC. The rearrangement uses TRBV14 and TRBJ1-2; TRBD1 is a possible D gene (6 bases). The germline V and J ends were trimmed by 1 base and 8 bases, with 26 bases remaining between them. The CDR3 loop spans 18 amino acids. Germline values: CDR1 SGHDN, CDR2 FVKESK.

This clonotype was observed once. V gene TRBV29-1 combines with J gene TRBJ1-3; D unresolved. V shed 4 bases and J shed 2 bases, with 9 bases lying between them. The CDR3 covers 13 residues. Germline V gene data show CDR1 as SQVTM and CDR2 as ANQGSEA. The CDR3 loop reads CSVAWRTGNTIYF. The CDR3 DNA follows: TGCAGCGTTGCTTGGCGGACTGGAAACACCATATATTTT.

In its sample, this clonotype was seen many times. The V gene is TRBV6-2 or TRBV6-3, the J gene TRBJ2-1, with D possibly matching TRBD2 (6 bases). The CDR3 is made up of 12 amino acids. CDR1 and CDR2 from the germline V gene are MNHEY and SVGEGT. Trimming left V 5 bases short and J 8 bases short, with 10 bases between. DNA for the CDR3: TGTGCCAGCAGTGTCCCGGGGGATGAGCAGTTCTTC. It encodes CASSVPGDEQFF.

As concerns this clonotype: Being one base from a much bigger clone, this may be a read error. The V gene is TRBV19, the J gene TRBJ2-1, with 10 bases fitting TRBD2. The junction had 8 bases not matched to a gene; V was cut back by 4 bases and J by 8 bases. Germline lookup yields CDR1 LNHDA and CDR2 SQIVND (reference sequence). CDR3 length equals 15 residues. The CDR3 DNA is TGTGCCAGTAGTACAGAACTAGCGGGGATCGATGAGCAGTTCTTC. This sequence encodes CASSTELAGIDEQFF. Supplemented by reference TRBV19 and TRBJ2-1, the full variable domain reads DGGITQSPKYLFRKEGQNVTLSCEQNLNHDAMYWYRQDPGQGLRLIYYSQIVNDFQKGDIAEGYSVSREKKESFPLTVTSAQKNPTAFYLCASSTELAGIDEQFFGPGTRLTVL.

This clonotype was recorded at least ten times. This chain's CDR3 is CASSPDRYSYEQYF. DNA of the CDR3: TGTGCCAGCAGCCCGGACAGATACTCCTACGAGCAGTACTTC. The chain links TRBV7-2 to TRBJ2-7; D might be TRBD1 (6 bases). CDR3 length equals 14 residues. The germline CDR1 and CDR2 sequences are SGHTA and FQGNSA. V gave up 5 bases and J gave up 0 bases, with 11 bases separating them.

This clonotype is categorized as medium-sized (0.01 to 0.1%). The CDR3 loop is CSVASWDSNTGELFF. As DNA, the CDR3 is TGCAGCGTTGCCTCGTGGGACAGCAACACCGGGGAGCTGTTTTTT. The V and J genes are TRBV29-1 and TRBJ2-2; 7 bases line up with TRBD1. The CDR3 is made up of 15 amino acids. Germline-derived CDR1 and CDR2 are SQVTM and ANQGSEA. After removal of 4 bases from V and 2 bases from J, the junction contained 7 bases not matched to a gene.

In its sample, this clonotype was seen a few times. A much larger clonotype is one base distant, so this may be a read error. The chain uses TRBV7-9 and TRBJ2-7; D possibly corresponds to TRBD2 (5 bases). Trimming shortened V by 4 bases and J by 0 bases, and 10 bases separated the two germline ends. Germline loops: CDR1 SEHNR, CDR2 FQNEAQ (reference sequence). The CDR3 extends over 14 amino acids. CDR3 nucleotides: TGTGCCAGCAGCTCGGGGTCTAGCTCCTACGAGCAGTACTTC. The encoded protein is CASSSGSSSYEQYF.

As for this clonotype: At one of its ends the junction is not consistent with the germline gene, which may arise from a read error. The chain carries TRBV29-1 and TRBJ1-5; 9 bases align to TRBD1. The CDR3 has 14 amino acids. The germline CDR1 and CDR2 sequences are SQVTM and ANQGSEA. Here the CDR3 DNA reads TGCAGCGTTGATACCGGGACAGGGTCCGGGCCCCTGCACTTT. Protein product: CSVDTGTGSGPLHF.

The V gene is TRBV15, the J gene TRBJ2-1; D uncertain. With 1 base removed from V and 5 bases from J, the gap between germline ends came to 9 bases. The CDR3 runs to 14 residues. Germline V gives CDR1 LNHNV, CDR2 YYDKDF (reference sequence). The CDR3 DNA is TGTGCCACCAGCAGAGGGCTAGAAGACAATGAGCAGTTCTTC. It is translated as CATSRGLEDNEQFF.

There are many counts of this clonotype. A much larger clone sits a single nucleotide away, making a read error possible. The CDR3 loop reads CSARKPTREWQFF. The CDR3 DNA reads as TGCAGTGCTAGGAAACCGACGCGGGAGTGGCAGTTCTTC. V is TRBV20-1 and J is TRBJ2-1, with TRBD2 matching over 7 bases. Unmatched junction bases numbered 11, after V lost 3 bases and J lost 12 bases. CDR1 and CDR2 from the germline V gene are DFQATT and SNEGSKA (reference sequence). The CDR3 is made up of 13 amino acids.

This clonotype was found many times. CDR3 region: CASNLAGNNEQYF. The CDR3 DNA reads TGCGCCAGCAATCTCGCAGGGAACAACGAGCAGTACTTC. The J gene is TRBJ2-7, the V gene TRBV5-1, with D possibly being TRBD1 (5 bases). Germline-derived CDR1 and CDR2 are SGHRS and YFSETQ. V was trimmed by 6 bases and J by 5 bases, leaving 15 bases between them. The CDR3 spans 13 residues.

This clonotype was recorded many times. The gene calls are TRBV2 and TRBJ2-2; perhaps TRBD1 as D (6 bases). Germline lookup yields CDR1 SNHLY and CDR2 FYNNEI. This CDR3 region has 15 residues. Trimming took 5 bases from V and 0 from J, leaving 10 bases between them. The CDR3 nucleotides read TGTGCCAGCAGTTCCAGACAGGCGAACACCGGGGAGCTGTTTTTT. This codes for CASSSRQANTGELFF.

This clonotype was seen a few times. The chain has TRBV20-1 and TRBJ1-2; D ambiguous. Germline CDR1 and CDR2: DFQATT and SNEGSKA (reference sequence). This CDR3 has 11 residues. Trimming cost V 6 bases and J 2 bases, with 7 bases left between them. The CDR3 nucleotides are TGCAGTGCGGAGTCCAACTATGGCTACACCTTC. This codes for CSAESNYGYTF.

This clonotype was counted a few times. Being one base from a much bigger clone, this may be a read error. CDR3 DNA sequence: TGTGCCAGCAATGCTAGGGTATCGAGTGAGCAGTTCTTC. It specifies CASNARVSSEQFF. The rearrangement links TRBV2 to TRBJ2-1; D is undetermined. CDR3 length: 13 amino acids. CDR1 SNHLY and CDR2 FYNNEI come from the germline V gene. V lost 7 bases to trimming and J lost 9 bases, with 16 bases between them.

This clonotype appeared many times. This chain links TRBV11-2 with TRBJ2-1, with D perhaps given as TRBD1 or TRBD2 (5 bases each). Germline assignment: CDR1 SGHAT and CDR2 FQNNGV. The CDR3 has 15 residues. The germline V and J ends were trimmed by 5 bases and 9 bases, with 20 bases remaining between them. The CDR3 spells CASSRLTGGEGEQFF. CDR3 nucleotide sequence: TGTGCCAGCAGCCGTTTAACAGGCGGCGAGGGTGAGCAGTTCTTC. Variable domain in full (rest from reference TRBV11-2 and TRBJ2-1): EAGVAQSPRYKIIEKRQSVAFWCNPISGHATLYWYQQILGQGPKLLIQFQNNGVVDDSQLPKDRFSAERLKGVDSTLKIQPAKLEDSAVYLCASSRLTGGEGEQFFGPGTRLTVL.

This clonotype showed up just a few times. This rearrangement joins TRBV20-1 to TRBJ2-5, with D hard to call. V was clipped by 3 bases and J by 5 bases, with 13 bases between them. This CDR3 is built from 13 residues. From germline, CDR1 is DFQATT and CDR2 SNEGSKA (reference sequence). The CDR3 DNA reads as TGCAGTGCTAGGTGGGGTGTATTGGAGACCCAGTACTTC. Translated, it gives CSARWGVLETQYF.

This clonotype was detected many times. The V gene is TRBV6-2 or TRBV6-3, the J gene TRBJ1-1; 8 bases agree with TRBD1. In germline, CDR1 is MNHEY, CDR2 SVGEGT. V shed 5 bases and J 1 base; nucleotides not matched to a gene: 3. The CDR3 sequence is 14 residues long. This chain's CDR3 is CASSRQGWNTEAFF. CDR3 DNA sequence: TGTGCCAGCAGTCGACAGGGGTGGAACACTGAAGCTTTCTTT.

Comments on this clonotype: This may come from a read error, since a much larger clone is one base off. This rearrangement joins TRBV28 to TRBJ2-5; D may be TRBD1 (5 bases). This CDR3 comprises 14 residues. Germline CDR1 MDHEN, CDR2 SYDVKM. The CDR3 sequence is CTSSPTGFQETQYF. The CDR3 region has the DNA TGTACCAGCAGTCCAACAGGATTCCAAGAGACCCAGTACTTC.

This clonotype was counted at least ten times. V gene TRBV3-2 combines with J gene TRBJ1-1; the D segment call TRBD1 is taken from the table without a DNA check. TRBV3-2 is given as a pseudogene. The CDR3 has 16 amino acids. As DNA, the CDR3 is TGTGCCAGCAGCTACATACCGGGACAGGGATCCACTGAAGCTTTCTTT. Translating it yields CASSYIPGQGSTEAFF.